Described below is a single TCR beta chain sequence and its context. Its target is not known. The primer mix had 60 Vbeta and 13 Jbeta primers. The data were produced by immunoSEQ multiplex PCR, yet TCRdb's version contains in-frame clones alone and is incomplete. This table has roughly 80,000 clones, roughly 84% appearing once. Germline lookup yields CDR1 MNHNY and CDR2 SVGAGI (reference sequence). Trimming at V came to 4 bases and at J to 1 base, leaving 1 base not matched to a gene. This CDR3 is 14 amino acids long. This specimen comes from a study of cytomegalovirus exposure and HLA in healthy donors. Whole-study results and caveats: A later analysis found that most CMV-associated TCR beta chains appeared HLA-restricted. Presence/absence analyses rested on an assumption that sequencing depth was roughly uniform across donors. Analysis performed later found 16,951 TCR beta sequences associated with HLA alleles at 0.05 false discovery rate. Both high specificity and high sensitivity reportedly marked the classifier's diagnosis of cytomegalovirus status.

This chain uses TRBV6-6 with TRBJ2-1; 7 bases fit TRBD2. This receptor was taken from a woman aged 45-59 years in good health and CMV-seronegative. Sequenced sample: PBMCs. For the CDR3, the DNA is TGTGCCAGCAGTTCGGGGGGTTCCTACAATGAGCAGTTCTTC. The encoded protein is CASSSGGSYNEQFF.